This T cell receptor beta chain is from a study of tumor-infiltrating lymphocytes in primary liver carcinoma. Study-level background: Patients were men and women aged 30 to 69 years. Staging placed the tumors at T1-T3 N0M0, and they measured about 4 to 11 cm across. Findings of the study overall: Tumor samples exhibited a significantly greater top-250-clone fraction than blood samples (p = 0.039).

As for this clonotype: What it recognizes is unknown.

TCR beta cDNA was made from 500 ng total RNA with a constant-region primer. Libraries covering TCR beta were generated through three nested multiplex PCR rounds (using a slightly modified ARM-PCR). With TRBV1-TRBV30 forward primers and a C-beta reverse primer, the first two PCR rounds were run for roughly 10 cycles each. Each CDR3 protein is one row after TCRdb ran MiXCR on the multiplex PCR reads. Counted here are about 180,000 distinct CDR3 sequences, 60% occurring once; the ten biggest clones make up less than 75%. The CDR3 length is 14 residues. Germline CDR1 and CDR2: MNHNY and SVGAGI (reference sequence). V was clipped by 8 bases and J by 6 bases, with 18 bases between them. The source of the blood RNA was unsorted whole blood, and germline DNA was extracted as well.

The rearrangement uses TRBV6-6 and TRBJ2-3; D not certain. The sample taken for sequencing was peripheral blood. The source of this sequence is a man aged 35 to 55 with primary liver carcinoma and hepatitis B virus infection. The CDR3, as DNA: TGTGCCAGCCGTTTAGGCGTTTATGCGGATACGCAGTATTTT. It codes for CASRLGVYADTQYF.